Each of the 15 T cell receptor beta chains below was sequenced from the same sample in a study of cytomegalovirus exposure and HLA in healthy donors. Primers: 60 Vbeta forward and 13 Jbeta reverse. Here immunoSEQ multiplex PCR was the method, and the copy in TCRdb shows in-frame clones only, minus some. The profile shows 90,000 to 120,000 clones, roughly 80% of them singletons. Sequenced material: PBMCs. Every receptor here comes from a young man in good health and CMV-seropositive.

The chain recombines TRBV5-1 with TRBJ1-4; possibly TRBD1 for D (5 bases). The CDR3 contains 14 residues. Deletions cut 1 base from V and 6 bases from J, with 10 bases between. CDR1 is SGHRS and CDR2 is YFSETQ in the germline V gene. CDR3 protein: CASSLRGVDEKLFF. CDR3 DNA: TGCGCCAGCAGCTTGCGGGGGGTGGATGAAAAACTGTTTTTT.

This clone was observed a single time. The V and J genes are TRBV6-5 and TRBJ1-4, with TRBD1 matching 9 bases. There are 15 residues in the CDR3. The germline CDR1 and CDR2 sequences are MNHEY and SVGAGI. The V segment lost 5 bases and the J segment 7 bases; nucleotides outside the gene matches: 8. CDR3 in amino acids: CASSQGGQGSEKLFF. The CDR3 DNA is TGTGCCAGCAGTCAGGGGGGACAGGGTAGTGAAAAACTGTTTTTT.

The chain joins TRBV10-3 to TRBJ2-7; TRBD1 might be the D (5 bases). Per the germline V gene, CDR1 is ENHRY and CDR2 is SYGVKD. V was trimmed by 7 bases and J by 3 bases, leaving 10 bases between them. There are 12 residues in the CDR3. The CDR3 sequence: CAIMAQGYEQYF. CDR3 nucleotides: TGTGCCATCATGGCCCAGGGCTACGAGCAGTACTTC.

The V and J genes are TRBV9 and TRBJ1-2, with 8 bases that match TRBD1. CDR1 and CDR2 from the germline V gene are SGDLS and YYNGEE. This CDR3 comprises 14 residues. J gave up 8 bases and V 4 bases, and 10 bases lay outside the gene matches. The DNA for the CDR3 is TGTGCCAGCAGCAACTCGCGGGACAGGTGGGGCTACACCTTC. It specifies CASSNSRDRWGYTF.

This chain connects TRBV5-1 to TRBJ1-4; the D gene is possibly TRBD1 (5 bases). The germline V and J ends were trimmed by 0 bases and 0 bases, with 12 bases remaining between them. The CDR3 runs 17 residues. The germline CDR1 and CDR2 sequences are SGHRS and YFSETQ. CDR3 in amino acids: CASSLGISGATNEKLFF. The CDR3 DNA is TGCGCCAGCAGCTTGGGAATATCGGGGGCAACTAATGAAAAACTGTTTTTT.

As to this clone: At one end, the junction sequence differs from germline, possibly due to a read error. In nucleotides, the CDR3 is TGTGCCAGCAGTTCACGCTCTGGGGCCAACGGCCTGACTTTC. It specifies CASSSRSGANGLTF. The rearrangement links TRBV27 to TRBJ2-6; perhaps TRBD1 as D (5 bases). The CDR3 consists of 14 residues. Germline CDR1 reads MNHEY; CDR2 reads SMNVEV (reference sequence).

This clone was seen just once. The chain employs TRBV27 and TRBJ1-1; D ambiguous. The CDR3 loop spans 13 amino acids. CDR1 MNHEY and CDR2 SMNVEV come from the germline V gene (reference sequence). V dropped 7 bases and J dropped 1 base, with 10 bases sitting between them. The CDR3 loop is CASKRYENTEAFF. DNA of the CDR3: TGTGCCAGCAAACGGTACGAGAACACTGAAGCTTTCTTT.

This clone is a singleton in its sample. The CDR3 sequence: CAGRSDTGTEAFF. The DNA of the CDR3 is TGTGCCGGCCGATCGGATACGGGCACTGAAGCTTTCTTT. The genes are TRBV19 and TRBJ1-1; D uncertain. The CDR3 contains 13 residues. Germline values: CDR1 LNHDA, CDR2 SQIVND (reference sequence). The V gene lost 11 bases and the J gene lost 4 bases, with 17 bases spanning the gap.

This clone is termed medium-sized. V gene TRBV20-1 combines with J gene TRBJ1-6; no clear D. V was clipped by 3 bases and J by 13 bases, with 10 bases between them. Germline-derived CDR1 and CDR2 are DFQATT and SNEGSKA (reference sequence). The length of the CDR3 is 11 residues. This CDR3 reads CSASSGGPLHF. In DNA, the CDR3 is TGCAGTGCTAGTAGCGGTGGGCCCCTCCACTTT.

The chain recombines TRBV7-9 with TRBJ1-1; 8 positions agree with TRBD1. CDR1 SEHNR and CDR2 FQNEAQ come from the germline V gene (reference sequence). The length of the CDR3 is 14 residues. J was trimmed by 2 bases and V by 3 bases; bases with no gene match: 2. As DNA, the CDR3 is TGTGCCAGCAGCTTTACAGGGGGTAACACTGAAGCTTTCTTT. Residues: CASSFTGGNTEAFF.

The chain combines TRBV7-2 with TRBJ2-5, with TRBD2 identical over 9 bases. The CDR3 is made up of 15 amino acids. The junction had 8 bases not matched to a gene; V was cut back by 4 bases and J by 5 bases. From germline, CDR1 is SGHTA and CDR2 FQGNSA. The CDR3 protein is CASSSFVRGGETQYF. Here the CDR3 DNA reads TGTGCCAGCAGCTCGTTTGTGCGGGGGGGGGAGACCCAGTACTTC.

The J gene is TRBJ1-2, the V gene TRBV11-3; D may be TRBD1 (6 bases). Germline loops: CDR1 SGHNT, CDR2 YENEEA. The V end was cut by 1 base, the J end by 5 bases, with 8 bases between. This CDR3 contains 13 residues. The CDR3 DNA reads TGTGCCAGCAGCTTAGTAGGGGGTTATGGCTACACCTTC. It codes for CASSLVGGYGYTF.

V is TRBV7-9 and J is TRBJ1-1; D is perhaps TRBD1 (6 bases). Germline CDR1 and CDR2: SEHNR and FQNEAQ (reference sequence). The CDR3 length is 14 residues. Between the trimmed V and J ends, which lost 5 bases and 5 bases, there was a span of 15 bases. Here the CDR3 reads CASSPQGSRTEAFF. In DNA, the CDR3 is TGTGCCAGCAGCCCACAGGGATCACGGACTGAAGCTTTCTTT.

The chain is built from TRBV7-2 and TRBJ2-7; 9 nucleotides match TRBD1. CDR3 size: 16 residues. The J segment lost 5 bases and the V segment lost 1 base, leaving 9 bases of the junction unmatched. Germline CDR1 reads SGHTA; CDR2 reads FQGNSA. CDR3 protein: CASSLGPGQGKNEQYF. CDR3 DNA: TGTGCCAGCAGCTTAGGTCCTGGACAGGGGAAAAACGAGCAGTACTTC. The full variable domain, rest sourced from reference TRBV7-2 and TRBJ2-7, is GAGVSQSPSNKVTEKGKDVELRCDPISGHTALYWYRQSLGQGLEFLIYFQGNSAPDKSGLPSDRFSAERTGGSVSTLTIQRTQQEDSAVYLCASSLGPGQGKNEQYFGPGTRLTVT.

The sample holds one count of this clone. V and J are TRBV19 and TRBJ2-5, with TRBD1 matching over 8 bases. The CDR3 is 14 residues long. Per the germline V gene, CDR1 is LNHDA and CDR2 is SQIVND (reference sequence). The V gene end was trimmed by 5 bases and the J gene end by 2 bases; junction bases not matched to a gene: 4. The CDR3 coding sequence is TGTGCCAGTAGTTTCAGGGGGCCTCAAGAGACCCAGTACTTC. Translation: CASSFRGPQETQYF.